A single sample is the source of the 6 T cell receptor beta chains below, sequenced in a study of neurological immune-mediated disorders. TCRdb called the 5' RACE reads again in MiXCR, with one record for every CDR3 protein. The sample has about 95,000 distinct CDR3 sequences; 3% to 4.5% are singletons. The specimen was PBMCs. Every receptor here comes from a woman aged 18-29 years with multiple sclerosis.

This clonotype came up many times. V gene TRBV7-8 combines with J gene TRBJ2-3; 9 bases fit TRBD1. The CDR3 runs 18 residues. The trim removed 2 bases at V and 2 bases at J, leaving 11 bases unmatched. The germline V gene encodes CDR1 SGHVS and CDR2 FQNEAQ. CDR3 coding DNA: TGTGCCAGCAGCTTACCAGCCGAGGGACAGGGTAACACAGATACGCAGTATTTT. This translates into CASSLPAEGQGNTDTQYF.

This clonotype was recorded many times. V is TRBV6-6 and J is TRBJ2-7, with D unresolved. CDR3 size: 11 residues. Germline CDR1 and CDR2: MNHNY and SVGAGI (reference sequence). V lost 5 bases to trimming and J lost 6 bases, with 8 bases between them. CDR3 sequence reads: CASSVAAEQYF. The DNA for the CDR3 is TGTGCCAGCAGTGTCGCTGCCGAGCAGTACTTC.

This clonotype was counted many times. The CDR3 DNA reads as TGCAGCGTTGACCGGGACAGGGTTGAGCAGTTCTTC. This sequence encodes CSVDRDRVEQFF. The chain combines TRBV29-1 with TRBJ2-1; 9 bases are shared with TRBD1. The length of the CDR3 is 12 residues. Per the germline V gene, CDR1 is SQVTM and CDR2 is ANQGSEA. Trimming at V came to 3 bases and at J to 9 bases, leaving 3 bases not matched to a gene.

This clonotype has at least ten counts. The chain has TRBV6-5 and TRBJ1-5; D might be TRBD1 (5 bases). The length of the CDR3 is 14 residues. V dropped 4 bases and J dropped 5 bases, with 12 bases sitting between them. CDR1 is MNHEY and CDR2 is SVGAGI in the germline V gene. The CDR3 region is CASSFDSPHQPQHF. The CDR3 region has the DNA TGTGCCAGCAGTTTCGACAGTCCCCATCAGCCCCAGCATTTT.

This clonotype appeared many times. The chain links TRBV27 to TRBJ2-7; 7 nucleotides match TRBD2. V lost 3 bases, J lost 3 bases, and 2 bases stayed unmatched. The CDR3 is 13 residues long. Germline V gene data show CDR1 as MNHEY and CDR2 as SMNVEV (reference sequence). CDR3 DNA: TGTGCCAGCAGTTTGTCTAGCGGCTACGAGCAGTACTTC. Translated: CASSLSSGYEQYF.

This clonotype has a count of ten or more. This chain links TRBV7-2 with TRBJ2-7; TRBD1 might be the D (6 bases). The CDR3 is 15 residues long. V was cut by 5 bases and J by 4 bases, with 18 bases left in between. Germline values: CDR1 SGHTA, CDR2 FQGNSA. The chain's CDR3 is CASSHTGTAGYEQYF. The CDR3 DNA reads as TGTGCCAGCAGCCATACAGGGACCGCCGGGTACGAGCAGTACTTC.